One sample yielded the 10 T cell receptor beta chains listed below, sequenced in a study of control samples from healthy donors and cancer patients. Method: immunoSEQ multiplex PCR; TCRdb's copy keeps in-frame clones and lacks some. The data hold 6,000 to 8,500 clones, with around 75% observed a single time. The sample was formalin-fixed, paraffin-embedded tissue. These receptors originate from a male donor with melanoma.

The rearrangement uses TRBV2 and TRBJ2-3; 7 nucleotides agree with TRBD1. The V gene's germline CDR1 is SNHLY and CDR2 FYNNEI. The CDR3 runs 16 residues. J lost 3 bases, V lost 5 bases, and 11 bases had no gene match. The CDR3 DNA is TGTGCCAGCAGTAGAAGGGGGCTGCACCCTACAGATACGCAGTATTTT. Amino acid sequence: CASSRRGLHPTDTQYF.

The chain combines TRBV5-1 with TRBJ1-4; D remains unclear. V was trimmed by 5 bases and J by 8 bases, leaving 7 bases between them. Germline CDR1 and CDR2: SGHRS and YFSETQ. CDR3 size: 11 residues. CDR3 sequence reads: CASRDGEKLFF. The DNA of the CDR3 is TGCGCCAGCAGGGACGGAGAAAAACTGTTTTTT.

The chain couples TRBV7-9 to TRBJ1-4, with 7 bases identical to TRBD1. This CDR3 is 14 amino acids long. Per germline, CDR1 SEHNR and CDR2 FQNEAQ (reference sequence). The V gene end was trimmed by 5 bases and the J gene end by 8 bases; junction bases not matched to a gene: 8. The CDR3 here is CASSPRQGMEKLFF. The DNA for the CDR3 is TGTGCCAGCAGCCCCCGACAGGGAATGGAAAAACTGTTTTTT.

The CDR3 DNA sequence: TGTGCCAGTTCTGTCGGGGGCCGTGGCTACACCTTC. Protein product: CASSVGGRGYTF. The J gene is TRBJ1-2, the V gene TRBV3-1 (or the pseudogene TRBV3-2); possibly TRBD1 for D (6 bases). Trimming left V 9 bases short and J 7 bases short, with 15 bases between. The CDR3 is made up of 12 amino acids. Germline CDR1 reads LGHDT; CDR2 reads YNNKEL (reference sequence).

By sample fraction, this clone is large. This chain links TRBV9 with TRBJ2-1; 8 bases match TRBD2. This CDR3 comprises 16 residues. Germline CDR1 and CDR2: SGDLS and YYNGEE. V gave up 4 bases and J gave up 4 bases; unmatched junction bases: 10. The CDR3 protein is CASSPPAGARYNEQFF. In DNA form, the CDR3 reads TGTGCCAGCAGCCCCCCAGCGGGGGCGCGGTACAATGAGCAGTTCTTC.

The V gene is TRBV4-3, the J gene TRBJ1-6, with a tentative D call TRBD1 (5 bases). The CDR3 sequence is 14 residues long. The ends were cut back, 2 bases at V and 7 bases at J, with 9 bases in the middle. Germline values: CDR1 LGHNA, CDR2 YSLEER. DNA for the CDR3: TGCGCCAGCAGCCAAAGACAGAGAAATTCACCCCTCCACTTT. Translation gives CASSQRQRNSPLHF.

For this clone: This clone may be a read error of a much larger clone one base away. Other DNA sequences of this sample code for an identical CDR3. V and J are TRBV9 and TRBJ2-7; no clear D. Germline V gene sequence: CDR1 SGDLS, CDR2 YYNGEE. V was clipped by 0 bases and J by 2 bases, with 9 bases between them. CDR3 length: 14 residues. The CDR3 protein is CASSVGTNPYEQYF. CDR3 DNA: TGTGCCAGCAGCGTAGGTACAAATCCCTACGAGCAGTACTTC.

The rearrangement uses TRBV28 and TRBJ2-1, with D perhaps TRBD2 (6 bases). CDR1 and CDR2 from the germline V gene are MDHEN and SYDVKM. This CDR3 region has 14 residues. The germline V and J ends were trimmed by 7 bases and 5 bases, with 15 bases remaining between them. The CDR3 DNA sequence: TGTGCCAGCAATGCCCGCGGGGAGCACAATGAGCAGTTCTTC. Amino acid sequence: CASNARGEHNEQFF. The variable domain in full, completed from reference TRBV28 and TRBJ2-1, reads DVKVTQSSRYLVKRTGEKVFLECVQDMDHENMFWYRQDPGLGLRLIYFSYDVKMKEKGDIPEGYSVSREKKERFSLILESASTNQTSMYLCASNARGEHNEQFFGPGTRLTVL.

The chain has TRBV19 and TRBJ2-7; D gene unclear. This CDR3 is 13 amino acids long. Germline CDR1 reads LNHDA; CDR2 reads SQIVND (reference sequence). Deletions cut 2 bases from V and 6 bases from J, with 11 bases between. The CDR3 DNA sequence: TGTGCCAGTAGTATACTTGGGCAGACCGAGCAGTACTTC. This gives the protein CASSILGQTEQYF.

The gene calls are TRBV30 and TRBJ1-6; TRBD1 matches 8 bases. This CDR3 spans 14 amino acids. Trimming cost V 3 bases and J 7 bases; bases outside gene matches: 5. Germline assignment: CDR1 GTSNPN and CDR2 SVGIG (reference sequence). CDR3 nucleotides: TGTGCCTGGAGGTCGACAGGGGTGAATTCACCCCTCCACTTT. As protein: CAWRSTGVNSPLHF.